This TCR beta chain was recorded in a study of shared clonotypes between healthy human individuals. Study-wide context: Donor ages ranged 18 to 49 years: a couple of women, a few men. Findings and limits, study-wide: Donor scarcity curtailed the genetic and exposure-history diversity represented herein. A reduction in generation probabilities was seen for non-shared clonotypes relative to those shared by all four donors.

Method: immunoSEQ multiplex PCR; TCRdb's copy keeps in-frame clones and lacks some. The sample yields roughly 720,000 clones, around 91% seen once. As for this clone: Antigen: not known.

The V gene's germline CDR1 is ENHRY and CDR2 SYGVKD. The CDR3 totals 14 residues. V lost 3 bases and J lost 6, with 12 bases in between. The rearrangement joins TRBV10-3 to TRBJ2-4; D is unresolved. This clonotype was obtained from a young man in good health. Some clones in this sample may be carry-over from other donors' samples. Sequences were obtained from memory CD8+ T cells from PBMCs. Noted subset: CD45RO+ cells pooled with CCR7-negative TemRA cells. The chain's CDR3 is CAISDFKTSNIQYF. Here the CDR3 DNA reads TGTGCCATCAGTGATTTTAAGACTTCAAACATTCAGTACTTC.